These 13 T cell receptor beta chains were sequenced from one sample in a study of T cells in Graves' hyperthyroidism and ophthalmopathy. RNA transcripts yielded amplified TCR beta CDR3 regions. TCR CDR3 regions were first amplified by RT-PCR with HTBI primers. In TCRdb, the multiplex PCR reads were re-called with MiXCR into one record per CDR3 protein. The table lists approximately 610,000 distinct CDR3 sequences, approximately 15% of them singletons. Sequenced: blood. These receptors originate from a woman aged 18-29 years with Graves' hyperthyroidism.

This clonotype was picked up many times. The V and J genes are TRBV20-1 and TRBJ2-1, with 9 bases matching TRBD2. Germline assignment: CDR1 DFQATT and CDR2 SNEGSKA (reference sequence). The CDR3 has 17 residues. J gave up 1 base and V 6 bases, and 13 bases lay outside the gene matches. CDR3 amino acids: CSATESAGGLSYNEQFF. CDR3 nucleotide sequence: TGCAGTGCCACGGAATCGGCGGGGGGGCTGTCCTACAATGAGCAGTTCTTC.

This clonotype was observed a handful of times. The V call is TRBV20-1, the J call TRBJ2-5; D may match TRBD1 or TRBD2 (5 bases each). This CDR3 contains 13 residues. CDR1 DFQATT and CDR2 SNEGSKA come from the germline V gene (reference sequence). V gave up 5 bases and J gave up 4 bases, with 14 bases separating them. The CDR3: CSALGRSGETQYF. The CDR3 coding sequence is TGCAGTGCTTTGGGACGGTCCGGAGAGACCCAGTACTTC.

This chain links TRBV12-5 with TRBJ1-5, with 7 nucleotides matching TRBD1. This CDR3 comprises 18 residues. Germline V gene data show CDR1 as LGHNT and CDR2 as FRNRAP. V dropped 1 base and J dropped 3; count of bases not matched to a gene: 12. CDR3 in amino acids: CASGLELGGTVVNQPQHF. CDR3 bases: TGTGCTAGTGGTTTGGAGCTAGGGGGCACGGTCGTCAATCAGCCCCAGCATTTT.

At least ten counts were recorded for this clonotype. The chain employs TRBV2 and TRBJ1-1, with 7 bases lining up with TRBD1. The CDR3 has 11 amino acids. Germline V gene data show CDR1 as SNHLY and CDR2 as FYNNEI. The J segment lost 8 bases and the V segment lost 7 bases, leaving 4 bases of the junction unmatched. CDR3 nucleotides: TGTGCCAGCAAGGGGACAGAAGAAGCTTTCTTT. It is translated as CASKGTEEAFF.

The genes are TRBV2 and TRBJ1-4; 8 bases agree with TRBD1. The CDR3 has 16 residues. Per the germline V gene, CDR1 is SNHLY and CDR2 is FYNNEI. The V segment lost 10 bases and the J segment 3 bases; nucleotides outside the gene matches: 13. CDR3 protein: CATRRDRWSSNEKLFF. The CDR3 nucleotides are TGTGCCACTAGGCGGGACAGGTGGAGTTCTAATGAAAAACTGTTTTTT.

This clonotype appeared many times. J is TRBJ2-7 and V is TRBV7-8; no definite D call. CDR3 length: 15 residues. CDR1 is SGHVS, CDR2 FQNEAQ, per germline. Trimming removed 2 bases from V and 2 bases from J, with 13 bases in between. In DNA form, the CDR3 reads TGTGCCAGCAGCTTAATATGGGAAGCACCCTACGAGCAGTACTTC. Protein sequence: CASSLIWEAPYEQYF.

This clonotype was detected a few times. The chain joins TRBV12-3 or TRBV12-4 to TRBJ1-4; D is ambiguous. Trimming removed 3 bases at V and 8 bases at J, with 16 bases between. CDR3 length: 15 amino acids. Here the CDR3 reads CASSLNPRTGEKLFF. CDR3 DNA sequence: TGTGCCAGCAGTTTGAATCCCCGAACGGGGGAAAAACTGTTTTTT.

The chain joins TRBV28 to TRBJ2-2, with a possible D match to TRBD2 (5 bases). Germline V CDR1 and CDR2: MDHEN, SYDVKM. CDR3 size: 12 residues. V shed 8 bases and J shed 5 bases, with 9 bases lying between them. CDR3 sequence: CASGLLTGELFF. The CDR3 bases are TGTGCCAGCGGACTCTTGACCGGGGAGCTGTTTTTT.

This clonotype was picked up many times. The chain uses TRBV28 and TRBJ2-7; 14 bases map to TRBD2. The CDR3 is 16 residues long. V shed 2 bases, J shed 7 bases, and the junction held 7 bases outside the gene matches. In germline, CDR1 is MDHEN, CDR2 SYDVKM. The CDR3 nucleotides read TGTGCCAGCAGTTTAAGAGGGACTAGCGGGAGTGGTGAGCAGTACTTC. Translated, it gives CASSLRGTSGSGEQYF.

This clonotype has ten or more counts. The chain carries TRBV2 and TRBJ2-1; 7 bases fit TRBD2. V lost 3 bases, J lost 10 bases, and 3 bases stayed unmatched. In germline, CDR1 is SNHLY, CDR2 FYNNEI. This CDR3 spans 12 amino acids. DNA for the CDR3: TGTGCCAGCAGTGATGGGGGGGTCGAGCAGTTCTTC. Translated: CASSDGGVEQFF. Full variable domain (remainder filled in from reference TRBV2 and TRBJ2-1): EPEVTQTPSHQVTQMGQEVILRCVPISNHLYFYWYRQILGQKVEFLVSFYNNEISEKSEIFDDQFSVERPDGSNFTLKIRSTKLEDSAMYFCASSDGGVEQFFGPGTRLTVL.

The rearrangement links TRBV9 to TRBJ1-5, with 9 bases that match TRBD1. The CDR3 runs to 14 residues. The trim removed 4 bases at V and 7 bases at J, leaving 6 bases unmatched. Germline V lookup: CDR1 SGDLS, CDR2 YYNGEE. Here the CDR3 reads CASSYGTGRQPQHF. CDR3 DNA: TGTGCCAGCAGCTACGGGACAGGGAGACAGCCCCAGCATTTT.

In its sample, this clonotype was seen many times. This chain connects TRBV20-1 to TRBJ1-2; 7 bases are shared with TRBD1. This CDR3 comprises 14 residues. Per the germline V gene, CDR1 is DFQATT and CDR2 is SNEGSKA (reference sequence). J lost 2 bases, V lost 5 bases, and 8 bases had no gene match. CDR3 DNA sequence: TGCAGTGCTCCCCAACAGGGGTCCAACTATGGCTACACCTTC. Translating gives CSAPQQGSNYGYTF.

The chain links TRBV13 to TRBJ2-3; 10 bases are shared with TRBD2. Germline V gene sequence: CDR1 PRHDT, CDR2 FYEKMQ (reference sequence). J lost 0 bases, V lost 2 bases, and 5 bases had no gene match. The length of the CDR3 is 17 residues. CDR3: CASSLPQRGGSTDTQYF. Here the CDR3 DNA reads TGTGCCAGCAGCTTACCCCAGCGGGGGGGGAGCACAGATACGCAGTATTTT.